Below are 5 T cell receptor beta chains sequenced from a single sample in a study of blood T cell repertoires in COVID-19. TCRdb's table, derived via immunoSEQ multiplex PCR, lists solely in-frame clones and lacks some. The table has roughly 190,000 clones, 65% to 80% seen once. What was sequenced was PBMCs or T cells enriched from blood (not recorded which). All receptors derive from a woman in her forties or fifties with acute COVID-19.

The CDR3 sequence is CASSDGGGSPLHF. The CDR3 bases are TGTGCCAGCAGTGACGGGGGAGGTTCACCCCTCCACTTT. The chain combines TRBV6-1 with TRBJ1-6, with D perhaps TRBD1 (5 bases). CDR3 size: 13 residues. Trimming removed 3 bases from V and 9 bases from J, with 9 bases in between. Germline V CDR1 and CDR2: MNHNS, SASEGT.

The chain has TRBV11-2 and TRBJ2-2; 9 nucleotides agree with TRBD2. This CDR3 contains 15 residues. Per the germline V gene, CDR1 is SGHAT and CDR2 is FQNNGV. With V trimmed by 9 bases and J by 1 base, 6 bases remained unmatched. In DNA form, the CDR3 reads TGTGCCAGTGCGGGGGGGCCTTTGAACACCGGGGAGCTGTTTTTT. Amino acids: CASAGGPLNTGELFF.

CDR3 region: CASSLLAENTDTQYF. The CDR3 DNA reads as TGTGCCAGCAGCTTATTAGCTGAGAACACAGATACGCAGTATTTT. The chain joins TRBV7-2 to TRBJ2-3; D gene unclear. The V gene's germline CDR1 is SGHTA and CDR2 FQGNSA. The CDR3 contains 15 residues. V was pared by 2 bases and J by 2 bases, with 11 bases between.

CDR3 coding DNA: TGTGCCAGCAGCGGAGGAGGGGTCAATCAGCCCCAGCATTTT. As protein: CASSGGGVNQPQHF. The chain combines TRBV9 with TRBJ1-5, with D possibly being TRBD1 (5 bases). The length of the CDR3 is 14 residues. Germline V gives CDR1 SGDLS, CDR2 YYNGEE. Trimming cost V 3 bases and J 3 bases, with 10 bases left between them.

V is TRBV7-2 and J is TRBJ1-1, with D unresolved. In germline, CDR1 is SGHTA, CDR2 FQGNSA. The V and J ends lost 5 bases and 5 bases respectively, with 18 bases between them. The CDR3 spans 15 residues. CDR3 residues: CASSLPGVGGTEAFF. The CDR3 bases are TGTGCCAGCAGCCTGCCGGGAGTCGGAGGGACTGAAGCTTTCTTT.